This TCR beta chain was sequenced during a study of cytomegalovirus exposure and HLA in healthy donors. General observations from the study: When presence/absence was analysed, sequencing depth was taken to be roughly uniform across donors. At a 0.05 false discovery rate, a later analysis found 15,000 to 20,000 TCR beta sequences to be associated with HLA alleles. Several of the most significant clusters were apparently associated with common viral pathogens in a later analysis.

The primer mix had 60 Vbeta and 13 Jbeta primers. In the source study's methods: An analysis performed later counted 74 million or so unique TCR beta chains (approximately 10 million of them shared). Data came from immunoSEQ multiplex PCR; TCRdb stores just in-frame clones and leaves some out. V, J and clone size reflect that table, while D and trimming were determined from the DNA. The data contain some 100,000 clones, 70% to 85% of them singletons. On this clone: Its antigen is currently unknown.

Trimming cost V 5 bases and J 2 bases, with 10 bases left between them. Per the germline V gene, CDR1 is ENHRY and CDR2 is SYGVKD. This CDR3 has 15 residues. The TCR was taken from a woman between 45 and 65 years old in good health and CMV-seropositive. The chain recombines TRBV10-3 with TRBJ2-6; D uncertain. Sequencing was carried out using PBMCs. DNA for the CDR3: TGTGCCATCAGTCTCGGAGAGGCTGGGGCCAACGTCCTGACTTTC. It yields the protein CAISLGEAGANVLTF.